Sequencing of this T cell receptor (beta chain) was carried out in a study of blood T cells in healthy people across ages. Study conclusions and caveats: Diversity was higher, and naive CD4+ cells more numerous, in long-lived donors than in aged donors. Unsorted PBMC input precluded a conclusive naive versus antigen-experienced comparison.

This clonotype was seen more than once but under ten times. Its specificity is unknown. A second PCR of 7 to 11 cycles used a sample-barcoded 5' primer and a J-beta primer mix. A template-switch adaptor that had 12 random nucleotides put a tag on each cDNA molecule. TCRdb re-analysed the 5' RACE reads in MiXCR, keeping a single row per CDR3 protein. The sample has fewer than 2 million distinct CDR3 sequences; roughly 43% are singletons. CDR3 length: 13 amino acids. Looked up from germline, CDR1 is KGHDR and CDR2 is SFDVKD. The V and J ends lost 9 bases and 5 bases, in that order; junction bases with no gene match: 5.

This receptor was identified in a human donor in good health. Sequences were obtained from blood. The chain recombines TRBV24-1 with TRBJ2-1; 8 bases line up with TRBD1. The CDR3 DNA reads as TGTGCCACCCAGGGGGCGGGAAACAATGAGCAGTTCTTC. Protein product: CATQGAGNNEQFF.